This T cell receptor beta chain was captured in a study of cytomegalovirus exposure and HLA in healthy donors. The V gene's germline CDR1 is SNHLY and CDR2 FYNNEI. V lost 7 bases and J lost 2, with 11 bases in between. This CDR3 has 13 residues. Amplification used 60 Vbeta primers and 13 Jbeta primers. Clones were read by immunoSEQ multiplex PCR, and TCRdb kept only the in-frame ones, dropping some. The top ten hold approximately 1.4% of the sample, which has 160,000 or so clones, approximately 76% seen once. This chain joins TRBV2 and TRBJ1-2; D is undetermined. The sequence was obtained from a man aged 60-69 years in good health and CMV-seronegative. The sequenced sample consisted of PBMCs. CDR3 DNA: TGTGCCAGCACCATTACAAGAAACTATGGCTACACCTTC. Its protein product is CASTITRNYGYTF.